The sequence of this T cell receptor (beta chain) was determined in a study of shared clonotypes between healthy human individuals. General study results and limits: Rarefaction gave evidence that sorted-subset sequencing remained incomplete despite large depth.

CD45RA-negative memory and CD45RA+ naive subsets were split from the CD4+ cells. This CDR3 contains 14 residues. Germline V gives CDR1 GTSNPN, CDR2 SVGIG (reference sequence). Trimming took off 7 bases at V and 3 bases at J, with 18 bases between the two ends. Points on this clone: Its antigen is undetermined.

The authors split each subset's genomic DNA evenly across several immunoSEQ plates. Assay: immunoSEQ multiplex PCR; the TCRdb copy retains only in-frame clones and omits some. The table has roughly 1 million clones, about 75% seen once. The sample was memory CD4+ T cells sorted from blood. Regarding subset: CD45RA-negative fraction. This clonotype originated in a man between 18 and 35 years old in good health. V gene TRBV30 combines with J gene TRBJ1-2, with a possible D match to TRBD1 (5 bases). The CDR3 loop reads CASTAEGRYYGYTF. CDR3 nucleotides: TGTGCCTCCACCGCGGAGGGGCGGTACTATGGCTACACCTTC. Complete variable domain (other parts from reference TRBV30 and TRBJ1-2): SQTIHQWPATLVQPVGSPLSLECTVEGTSNPNLYWYRQAAGRGLQLLFYSVGIGQISSEVPQNLSASRPQDRQFILSSKKLLLSDSGFYLCASTAEGRYYGYTFGSGTRLTVV.